Listed below are T cell receptor beta chains from one sample, sequenced in a study of CD8+CD57+ T cells in acquired aplastic anemia. One entry per CDR3 protein, called by TCRdb with MiXCR from the reads. The sample lists a few hundred thousand distinct CDR3 sequences, 61% occurring once. The specimen was sorted CD4+, CD8+, or CD8+CD57+ T cells (not recorded which) from PBMCs. Receptor source: a human donor in good health. The CDR3 runs from the conserved cysteine through the conserved F or W. A D gene is named only where the DNA matches it firmly. The listing skips clone size in some rows; elsewhere it reads once, few, many or a size class.

-,TRBJ2-1,TRBV7-6,-,CAPLPGISYNEQFF,TGTGCTCCGTTACCGGGGATTTCCTACAATGAGCAGTTCTTC
-,TRBJ2-7,TRBV20-1,-,CSANRGEIPYEQYF,TGCAGTGCTAATCGGGGTGAGATCCCCTACGAGCAGTACTTC
-,TRBJ1-5,TRBV29-1,-,CSVDCYRSNQPQHF,TGCAGCGTTGATTGTTACCGGAGCAATCAGCCCCAGCATTTT
many,TRBJ2-3,TRBV6-5,TRBD1,CASSSGQGAAMSTDTQYF,TGTGCCAGCAGTTCGGGACAGGGGGCCGCGATGAGCACAGATACGCAGTATTTT
-,TRBJ1-2,TRBV12-3/TRBV12-4,-,CASSRTVYGYTF,TGTGCCAGCAGCCGGACCGTTTATGGCTACACCTTC
-,TRBJ2-7,TRBV20-1,TRBD1,CSAPKPGQGSQEQYF,TGCAGTGCCCCCAAACCGGGACAGGGCTCGCAGGAGCAGTACTTC
-,TRBJ1-6,TRBV12-5,-,CASGLDAPGYSPLHF,TGTGCTAGTGGTTTGGACGCCCCCGGGTATTCACCCCTCCACTTT
-,TRBJ2-3,TRBV6-5,-,CASIIGSAQYF,TGTGCCAGCATTATAGGCAGTGCGCAATATTTT
many,TRBJ2-1,TRBV4-1,TRBD1,CASSPRTGTGLNEQFF,TGCGCCAGCAGCCCGCGAACCGGGACAGGGCTCAATGAGCAGTTCTTC
many,TRBJ1-1,TRBV9,-,CASSVPTGDEAFF,TGTGCCAGCAGCGTTCCAACAGGAGACGAAGCTTTCTTT
many,TRBJ1-1,TRBV7-8,-,CASSPEGGAAGYTEAFF,TGTGCCAGCAGCCCAGAGGGGGGGGCAGCTGGCTACACTGAAGCTTTCTTT
-,TRBJ2-7,TRBV4-1,TRBD1,CASSQGPSQGSGVTYEQYF,TGCGCCAGCAGCCAAGGCCCATCACAGGGGTCCGGGGTAACCTACGAGCAGTACTTC
-,TRBJ1-4,TRBV5-1,-,CASSPGSTNEKLFF,TGCGCCAGCAGCCCCGGATCAACTAATGAAAAACTGTTTTTT
many,TRBJ1-4,TRBV6-5,-,CASSYVRASEKLFF,TGTGCCAGCAGTTACGTTAGGGCTTCTGAAAAACTGTTTTTT
-,TRBJ2-5,TRBV7-2,-,CASSSGVEETQYF,TGTGCCAGCAGCTCAGGGGTGGAGGAGACCCAGTACTTC
-,TRBJ1-2,TRBV7-2,TRBD1,CASSLYGQGADYGYTF,TGTGCCAGCAGCTTATACGGACAGGGGGCGGACTATGGCTACACCTTC
-,TRBJ2-7,TRBV24-1,-,CATSTGTPPYEQYF,TGTGCCACCAGTACCGGGACTCCTCCGTACGAGCAGTACTTC
-,TRBJ1-2,TRBV15,-,CATSRSGLGRYGYTF,TGTGCCACCAGCAGATCGGGACTAGGACGGTATGGCTACACCTTC
-,TRBJ2-1,TRBV7-9,TRBD2,CASSITSGQYNEQFF,TGTGCCAGCAGCATAACTAGCGGTCAATACAATGAGCAGTTCTTC
-,TRBJ1-1,TRBV5-1,-,CASSLTGLNTEAFF,TGCGCCAGCAGCTTGACAGGGTTGAACACTGAAGCTTTCTTT
once,TRBJ2-2,TRBV20-1,TRBD1,CSATRGQGVGGELFF,TGCAGTGCCACCCGGGGACAGGGGGTCGGCGGGGAGCTGTTTTTT
-,TRBJ2-7,TRBV7-2,-,CASSFGPRSYEQYF,TGTGCCAGCAGCTTCGGTCCACGGTCGTACGAGCAGTACTTC
-,TRBJ1-6,TRBV20-1,-,CSASPQNMDSPLHF,TGCAGTGCTAGCCCGCAGAATATGGATTCACCCCTCCACTTT
-,TRBJ1-2,TRBV24-1,-,CATSGWQEYGYTF,TGTGCCACCAGTGGTTGGCAGGAGTATGGCTACACCTTC
-,TRBJ1-5,TRBV15,TRBD1,CASSQGGAGGSNQPQHF,TGTGCCAGCAGCCAAGGGGGGGCAGGGGGAAGCAATCAGCCCCAGCATTTT
many,TRBJ2-2,TRBV10-1,-,CASSDLLTGELFF,TGCGCCAGCAGTGACCTCCTAACCGGGGAGCTGTTTTTT
many,TRBJ2-5,TRBV7-9,-,CASSLGSETQYF,TGTGCCAGCAGCTTAGGGTCGGAGACCCAGTACTTC
-,TRBJ2-7,TRBV6-5,-,CASSFEGFRYEQYF,TGTGCCAGCAGTTTTGAGGGTTTTCGCTACGAGCAGTACTTC
once,TRBJ2-1,TRBV5-8,TRBD2,CASAGREVGNEQFF,TGCGCCAGCGCCGGGAGGGAGGTGGGCAATGAGCAGTTCTTC
-,TRBJ2-3,TRBV4-1,TRBD2,CASSRGLAGDTDTQYF,TGCGCCAGCAGCCGGGGACTAGCGGGGGACACAGATACGCAGTATTTT
-,TRBJ2-5,TRBV7-3,-,CASSLEEGETQYF,TGTGCCAGCAGCTTAGAGGAAGGGGAGACCCAGTACTTC
-,TRBJ1-6,TRBV19,TRBD1,CASSIDWDREISPLHF,TGTGCCAGTAGTATAGACTGGGACAGGGAAATTTCACCCCTCCACTTT
many,TRBJ2-7,TRBV20-1,-,CSASDLKGGNYYEQYF,TGCAGTGCTAGCGACCTTAAGGGGGGGAACTACTACGAGCAGTACTTC
-,TRBJ2-7,TRBV29-1,-,CSVEDPVIYEQYF,TGCAGCGTTGAAGATCCAGTAATCTACGAGCAGTACTTC
-,TRBJ1-2,TRBV6-1,TRBD1,CASSEVDRGGYGYTF,TGTGCCAGCAGTGAAGTCGACAGGGGAGGGTATGGCTACACCTTC
-,TRBJ2-7,TRBV9,TRBD2,CASSVGASGGYEQYF,TGTGCCAGCAGCGTAGGTGCTAGCGGGGGGTACGAGCAGTACTTC
-,TRBJ1-2,TRBV11-1,TRBD1,CASSPGTGNGYTF,TGTGCCAGCAGCCCGGGGACAGGCAATGGCTACACCTTC
many,TRBJ2-1,TRBV29-1,TRBD2,CSAWDYQLFF,TGCAGCGCATGGGACTATCAACTGTTCTTC
-,TRBJ2-2,TRBV10-3,TRBD1,CAISRTGPNTGELFF,TGTGCCATCAGTCGGACAGGGCCGAACACCGGGGAGCTGTTTTTT
-,TRBJ2-7,TRBV24-1,TRBD1,CATSDPGTGSYEQYF,TGTGCCACCAGTGATCCCGGGACAGGTTCCTACGAGCAGTACTTC
-,TRBJ1-6,TRBV19,-,CASSGQGNSPLHF,TGTGCCAGTAGTGGCCAGGGGAATTCACCCCTCCACTTT
-,TRBJ2-2,TRBV7-2,TRBD2,CASSLVLAGGPGELFF,TGTGCCAGCAGCTTAGTACTAGCGGGAGGACCCGGGGAGCTGTTTTTT
-,TRBJ2-7,TRBV20-1,-,CSAREVHSYEQYF,TGCAGTGCTAGAGAGGTCCACTCCTACGAGCAGTACTTC
-,TRBJ2-2,TRBV12-3/TRBV12-4,-,CASSFGAVGELFF,TGTGCCAGCAGTTTTGGGGCCGTGGGGGAGCTGTTTTTT
-,TRBJ2-7,TRBV2,-,CASSIRAGQYF,TGTGCCAGCAGTATTCGGGCCGGCCAGTACTTC
-,TRBJ2-1,TRBV24-1,-,CATSDQRTYNEQFF,TGTGCCACCAGTGATCAGCGCACCTACAATGAGCAGTTCTTC
once,TRBJ1-2,TRBV7-8,-,CASSLGPSNYGYTF,TGTGCCAGCAGCTTAGGCCCGTCTAACTATGGCTACACCTTC
-,TRBJ1-3,TRBV12-3/TRBV12-4,TRBD1,CASRGDRAGNTIYF,TGTGCCAGCAGGGGGGACAGGGCTGGAAACACCATATATTTT
-,TRBJ2-3,TRBV9,TRBD2,CASSVARGASTDTQYF,TGTGCCAGCAGCGTAGCGCGGGGGGCTAGCACAGATACGCAGTATTTT
many,TRBJ2-1,TRBV6-5,TRBD2,CASKSAGMVDEQFF,TGTGCCAGCAAGTCAGCGGGAATGGTCGATGAGCAGTTCTTC
few,TRBJ2-1,TRBV27,-,CASSLGRGDLNEQFF,TGTGCCAGCAGTTTAGGCAGGGGTGATTTGAATGAGCAGTTCTTC
-,TRBJ2-1,TRBV30,-,CAWSVVNEQFF,TGTGCCTGGAGTGTAGTCAATGAGCAGTTCTTC
few,TRBJ2-5,TRBV20-1,-,CSARVGQETQYF,TGCAGTGCTAGAGTTGGTCAAGAGACCCAGTACTTC
once,TRBJ1-3,TRBV5-1,TRBD1,CASSPQGLMNTIYF,TGCGCCAGCAGCCCACAGGGGTTGATGAACACCATATATTTT
-,TRBJ1-4,TRBV2,TRBD1,CASSRQGVNEKLFF,TGTGCCAGCAGTAGACAGGGAGTTAATGAAAAACTGTTTTTT
-,TRBJ2-1,TRBV20-1,TRBD1,CSAGSTGGAGQFF,TGCAGTGCTGGATCGACAGGGGGCGCAGGGCAGTTCTTC
-,TRBJ2-5,TRBV11-2,-,CASKATGQDVTQYF,TGTGCCAGCAAAGCGACTGGGCAAGACGTGACCCAGTACTTC
many,TRBJ2-1,TRBV14,TRBD1,CASSHLQGRKSSYNEQFF,TGTGCCAGCAGCCATTTACAGGGGCGTAAAAGCTCCTACAATGAGCAGTTCTTC